The TCR beta chain described here comes from a study of OX40 agonist ivuxolimab in advanced cancers. Overall study: Eligibility admitted prior anti-PD-1, anti-PD-L1 or anti-CTLA-4 therapy; around 41% had some.

Only in-frame clones appear in the TCRdb table, and some are missing; sequencing was by immunoSEQ multiplex PCR. The sample records about 55,000 clones, 70% to 90% being singletons. Per germline, CDR1 MNHEY and CDR2 SVGAGI. V gave up 6 bases and J gave up 7 bases, with 13 bases separating them. This CDR3 region has 13 residues. The sample holds one count of this clone. Sequencing used CD4+ or CD8+ T cells sorted from blood, obtained in a trial of the OX40 agonist ivuxolimab. The chain recombines TRBV6-5 with TRBJ1-3, with D possibly matching TRBD1 (6 bases). This clonotype was obtained from an adult with an advanced solid tumor such as melanoma, head and neck, liver or kidney cancer. Written as DNA, the CDR3 is TGTGCCAGCAGAACCACAGGGTTTAACACCATATATTTT. Its protein product is CASRTTGFNTIYF.